These 3 T cell receptor beta chains were all obtained from the same sample, sequenced in a study of cytomegalovirus exposure and HLA in healthy donors. Produced via immunoSEQ multiplex PCR; TCRdb's table is partial and in-frame only. The profile covers 55,000 to 85,000 clones, with roughly 93% appearing a single time and approximately 0.99% taken by the ten largest. The sequencing input was PBMCs. These receptors came from a woman younger than 35 in good health and CMV-seronegative.

The CDR3 nucleotides read TGTGCCAGCTCACGACAGGGGGCCGCTGAAGCTTTCTTT. Its translation is CASSRQGAAEAFF. V usage is TRBV18 and J usage is TRBJ1-1; 10 bases fit TRBD1. Germline CDR1 reads KGHSH; CDR2 reads LQKENI. CDR3 length: 13 residues. The junction had 2 bases not matched to a gene; V was cut back by 4 bases and J by 6 bases.

This rearrangement joins TRBV5-1 to TRBJ1-1; 8 nucleotides match TRBD1. With V trimmed by 0 bases and J by 0 bases, 1 base remained unmatched. The germline gives CDR1 SGHRS, CDR2 YFSETQ. This CDR3 is 15 amino acids long. This CDR3 reads CASSLDRGVNTEAFF. The CDR3 DNA reads as TGCGCCAGCAGCTTGGACAGGGGGGTGAACACTGAAGCTTTCTTT.

CDR3 amino acids: CASSQRENTEAFF. In nucleotides, the CDR3 is TGTGCCAGCAGTCAACGAGAGAACACTGAAGCTTTCTTT. The chain is built from TRBV6-1 and TRBJ1-1; D is undetermined. The V gene lost 5 bases and the J gene lost 1 base, with 8 bases spanning the gap. The length of the CDR3 is 13 residues. Looked up from germline, CDR1 is MNHNS and CDR2 is SASEGT.